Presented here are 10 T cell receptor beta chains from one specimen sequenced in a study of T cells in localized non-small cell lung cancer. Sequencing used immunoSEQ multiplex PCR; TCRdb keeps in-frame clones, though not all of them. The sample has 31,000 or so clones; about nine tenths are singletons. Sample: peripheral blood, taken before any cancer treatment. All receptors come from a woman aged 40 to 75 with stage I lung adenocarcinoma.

CDR3 nucleotide sequence: TGTGCCAGCAGTGAAGTCCGACTAGCGGTCTACAATGAGCAGTTCTTC. It codes for CASSEVRLAVYNEQFF. This chain uses TRBV2 with TRBJ2-1, with 9 bases that match TRBD2. Germline values: CDR1 SNHLY, CDR2 FYNNEI. J was trimmed by 3 bases and V by 1 base; bases with no gene match: 4. The CDR3 has 16 residues. Looking up the rest from reference TRBV2 and TRBJ2-1 gives the full variable domain: EPEVTQTPSHQVTQMGQEVILRCVPISNHLYFYWYRQILGQKVEFLVSFYNNEISEKSEIFDDQFSVERPDGSNFTLKIRSTKLEDSAMYFCASSEVRLAVYNEQFFGPGTRLTVL.

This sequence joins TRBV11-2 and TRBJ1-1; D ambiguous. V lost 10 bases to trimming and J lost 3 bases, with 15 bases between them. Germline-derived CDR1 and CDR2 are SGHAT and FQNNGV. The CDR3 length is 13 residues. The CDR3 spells CAITPFGDTEAFF. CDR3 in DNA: TGTGCCATCACACCCTTTGGGGACACTGAAGCTTTCTTT.

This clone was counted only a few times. For the CDR3, the DNA is TGTGCCAGCTCACCAGGGGAGGGCACTGAAGCTTTCTTT. Amino acid sequence: CASSPGEGTEAFF. This sequence joins TRBV18 and TRBJ1-1, with D unclear. The CDR3 covers 13 residues. Trimming shortened V by 2 bases and J by 4 bases, and 8 bases separated the two germline ends. Germline-derived CDR1 and CDR2 are KGHSH and LQKENI.

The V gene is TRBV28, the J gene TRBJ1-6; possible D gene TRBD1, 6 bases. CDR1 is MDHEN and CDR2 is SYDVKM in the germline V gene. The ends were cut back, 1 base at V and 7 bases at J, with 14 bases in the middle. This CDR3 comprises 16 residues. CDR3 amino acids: CASSLYSGGHNSPLHF. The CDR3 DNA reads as TGTGCCAGCAGTTTATATTCGGGGGGCCACAATTCACCCCTCCACTTT.

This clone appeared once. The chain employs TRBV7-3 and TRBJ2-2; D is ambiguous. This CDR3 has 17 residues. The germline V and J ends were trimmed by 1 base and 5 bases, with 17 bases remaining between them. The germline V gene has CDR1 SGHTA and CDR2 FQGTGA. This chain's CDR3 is CASSLNSFPGSTGELFF. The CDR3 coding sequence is TGTGCCAGCAGCTTAAACAGTTTCCCGGGCTCAACCGGGGAGCTGTTTTTT.

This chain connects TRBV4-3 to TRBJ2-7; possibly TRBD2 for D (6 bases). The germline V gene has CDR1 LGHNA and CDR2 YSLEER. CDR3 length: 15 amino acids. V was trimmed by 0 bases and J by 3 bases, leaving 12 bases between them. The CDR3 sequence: CASSQEREVYYEQYF. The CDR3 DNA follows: TGCGCCAGCAGCCAAGAAAGGGAGGTATACTACGAGCAGTACTTC.

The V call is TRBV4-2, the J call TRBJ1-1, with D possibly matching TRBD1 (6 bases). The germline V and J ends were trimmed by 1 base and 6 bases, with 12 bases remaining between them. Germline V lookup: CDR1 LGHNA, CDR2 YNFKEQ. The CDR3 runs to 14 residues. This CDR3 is CASSQGTVVAEAFF. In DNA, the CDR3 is TGTGCCAGCAGCCAAGGGACAGTAGTAGCTGAAGCTTTCTTT.

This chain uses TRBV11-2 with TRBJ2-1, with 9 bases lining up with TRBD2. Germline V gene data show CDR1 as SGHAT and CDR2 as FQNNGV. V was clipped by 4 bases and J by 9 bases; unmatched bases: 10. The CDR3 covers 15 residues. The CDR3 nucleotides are TGTGCCAGCAGCTCTGTAATAGCGGGAGAGCCTGAGCAGTTCTTC. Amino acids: CASSSVIAGEPEQFF.

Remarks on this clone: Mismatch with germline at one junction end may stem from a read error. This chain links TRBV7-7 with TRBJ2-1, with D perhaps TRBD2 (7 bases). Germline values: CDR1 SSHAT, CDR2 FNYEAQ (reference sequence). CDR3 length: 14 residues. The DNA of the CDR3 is TGTGCTAGCAGCGCTACAGCCCGGGGGGCTGAGCAGTTCTTC. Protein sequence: CASSATARGAEQFF.

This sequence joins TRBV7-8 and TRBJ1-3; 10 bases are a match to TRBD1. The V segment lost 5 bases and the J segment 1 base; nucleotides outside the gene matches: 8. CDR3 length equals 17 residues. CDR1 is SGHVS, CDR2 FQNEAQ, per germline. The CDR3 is CASSPWGTGASGNTIYF. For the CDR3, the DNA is TGTGCCAGCAGCCCATGGGGGACAGGGGCATCTGGAAACACCATATATTTT.